The clone carrying this T cell receptor beta chain was recorded once. Its antigen is not identified. This entry is derived from a study of post-analysis software for immune sequencing data. Study in general: Patients had relapsing-remitting, secondary progressive or progressive-relapsing multiple sclerosis; some lacked subtype.

Unique molecular identifiers featured in each of the TCR beta cDNA libraries. There were roughly 0.95 to 11 million T cells, and about half a million cDNA molecules came from them. TCRdb re-called the PCR reads with MiXCR, one entry per CDR3 protein. The repertoire holds around 250,000 distinct CDR3 sequences, with 35% to 45% as singletons. The CDR3 runs to 13 residues. Per the germline V gene, CDR1 is DFQATT and CDR2 is SNEGSKA (reference sequence). After removal of 8 bases from V and 6 bases from J, the junction contained 10 bases not matched to a gene. The study's findings and limits: Patients used five TRBV segments, including TRBV5-6, TRBV5-1 and TRBV20-1, more often than controls. F measure showed strong co-clustering of same-batch samples. When compared against controls, multiple sclerosis patients showed significantly lower normalized Chao1 diversity.

This clonotype was obtained from a girl aged 10-17 years with multiple sclerosis. The sample taken for sequencing was blood. The chain employs TRBV20-1 and TRBJ2-7; 10 bases fit TRBD2. The CDR3 nucleotides are TGCAGTACGGGGGCTAGCGGGAGAGCCGAGCAGTACTTC. Protein sequence: CSTGASGRAEQYF.